These 10 T cell receptor beta chains originate from one sample sequenced in a study of T cell responses to AZD1222 COVID-19 vaccine. The assay was immunoSEQ multiplex PCR, and TCRdb's table has in-frame clones only and misses some. The sample has 150,000 to 190,000 clones; roughly 90% are singletons. This specimen consisted of peripheral blood, obtained 28 days after the second AZD1222 dose. All receptors derive from an adult who received the AZD1222 COVID-19 vaccine.

The gene calls are TRBV27 and TRBJ2-1; TRBD2 might be the D (6 bases). CDR1 is MNHEY, CDR2 SMNVEV, per germline (reference sequence). The CDR3 is 15 amino acids. V lost 5 bases, J lost 9 bases, and 20 bases lay in between. The CDR3 here is CASSPWDFNWGEQFF. DNA of the CDR3: TGTGCCAGCAGTCCATGGGACTTCAACTGGGGTGAGCAGTTCTTC.

This chain uses TRBV19 with TRBJ1-5; TRBD1 is a possible D gene (6 bases). The V gene's germline CDR1 is LNHDA and CDR2 SQIVND (reference sequence). The CDR3 is made up of 17 amino acids. V was shortened by 2 bases and J by 7 bases, with 21 bases between the two germline ends. This CDR3 is CASSISGVRARGQPQHF. In DNA form, the CDR3 reads TGTGCCAGTAGTATATCAGGGGTCAGGGCCAGGGGACAGCCCCAGCATTTT.

The CDR3 DNA follows: TGTGCCAGCAATAGGGGGGACAGGGTGAATGAGCAGTTCTTC. It translates to CASNRGDRVNEQFF. The rearrangement joins TRBV19 to TRBJ2-1, with 9 bases aligning to TRBD1. CDR1 and CDR2 from the germline V gene are LNHDA and SQIVND (reference sequence). CDR3 length: 14 residues. Unmatched junction bases numbered 10, after V lost 9 bases and J lost 7 bases.

The gene calls are TRBV18 and TRBJ1-1; the D gene is possibly TRBD1 (5 bases). The V end lost 3 bases, the J end lost 1 base, and 12 bases lay between the germline ends. The CDR3 is 15 residues long. CDR1 and CDR2 from the germline V gene are KGHSH and LQKENI. The CDR3 loop reads CASSPFPGTNTEAFF. Written as DNA, the CDR3 is TGTGCCAGCTCACCGTTTCCCGGGACGAACACTGAAGCTTTCTTT. Full variable domain (outside the CDR3, taken from reference TRBV18 and TRBJ1-1): NAGVMQNPRHLVRRRGQEARLRCSPMKGHSHVYWYRQLPEEGLKFMVYLQKENIIDESGMPKERFSAEFPKEGPSILRIQQVVRGDSAAYFCASSPFPGTNTEAFFGQGTRLTVV.

This chain joins TRBV30 and TRBJ1-1, with D unresolved. Per the germline V gene, CDR1 is GTSNPN and CDR2 is SVGIG (reference sequence). This CDR3 comprises 11 residues. Trimming removed 3 bases at V and 11 bases at J, with 13 bases between. Written as DNA, the CDR3 is TGTGCCTGGAGCCTGCGGCGCGGGGCTTTCTTT. Its translation: CAWSLRRGAFF. Full variable domain (missing parts from reference TRBV30 and TRBJ1-1): SQTIHQWPATLVQPVGSPLSLECTVEGTSNPNLYWYRQAAGRGLQLLFYSVGIGQISSEVPQNLSASRPQDRQFILSSKKLLLSDSGFYLCAWSLRRGAFFGQGTRLTVV.

The J gene is TRBJ2-2, the V gene TRBV29-1; TRBD1 agrees at 10 bases. CDR3 length equals 15 residues. The germline V gene encodes CDR1 SQVTM and CDR2 ANQGSEA. V was clipped by 4 bases and J by 3 bases; unmatched bases: 5. The DNA for the CDR3 is TGCAGCGTTGGAGACAGGGGGCTAGACACCGGGGAGCTGTTTTTT. It codes for CSVGDRGLDTGELFF.

The genes are TRBV3-1 (or the pseudogene TRBV3-2) and TRBJ2-3; D perhaps matches TRBD2 (6 bases). The CDR3 runs to 16 residues. With 1 base removed from V and 7 bases from J, the gap between germline ends came to 18 bases. Germline V gene lookup returns CDR1 LGHDT and CDR2 YNNKEL (reference sequence). CDR3 sequence (DNA): TGTGCCAGCAGCCAAGCATGGAGCGGGTGGAATTATACGCAGTATTTT. Amino acids: CASSQAWSGWNYTQYF.

J is TRBJ1-1 and V is TRBV5-1; 7 bases are shared with TRBD1. The CDR3 has 17 residues. Germline loops: CDR1 SGHRS, CDR2 YFSETQ. V gave up 4 bases and J gave up 1 base; unmatched junction bases: 13. The CDR3 loop is CASSPSYGTESNTEAFF. In DNA form, the CDR3 reads TGCGCCAGCAGCCCGAGCTATGGGACAGAGTCGAACACTGAAGCTTTCTTT.

The genes are TRBV18 and TRBJ2-3, with 12 bases matching TRBD1. The CDR3 has 18 amino acids. V dropped 1 base and J dropped 2; count of bases not matched to a gene: 7. Looked up from germline, CDR1 is KGHSH and CDR2 is LQKENI. In DNA form, the CDR3 reads TGTGCCAGCTCACCACGAGGGGGACAGGGGGCCTCCACAGATACGCAGTATTTT. It is translated as CASSPRGGQGASTDTQYF.

The rearrangement joins TRBV28 to TRBJ2-3; possible D gene TRBD1, 5 bases. The CDR3 has 15 amino acids. Germline CDR1 and CDR2: MDHEN and SYDVKM. V was pared by 7 bases and J by 0 bases, with 14 bases between. CDR3 sequence (DNA): TGTGCCAGCAAACAGGAAAGGTCTAGCACAGATACGCAGTATTTT. It specifies CASKQERSSTDTQYF.